Listed below are T cell receptor beta chains from one sample, sequenced in a study of cytomegalovirus exposure and HLA in healthy donors. The table came from immunoSEQ multiplex PCR; TCRdb's copy has only in-frame clones and leaves some out. The sample includes some 170,000 clones, roughly 80% of them seen just once. The sample comprised PBMCs. Receptor source: a man aged 50 to 59 in good health and CMV-seropositive. Both conserved end residues are part of each CDR3. The order of the fields is CDR3 DNA, CDR3 protein, V gene, clone size, D gene, J gene. A D gene is named only where the DNA matches it firmly. Rows give clone size only sometimes, using once, few, many, or a class for an expanded clone.

TGCGCCAGCAGCTTGGAAGGGGGACAAGAGACCCAGTACTTC,CASSLEGGQETQYF,TRBV5-1,.,.,TRBJ2-5
TGTGCCAGTAGTATCCCGGCAGGGTCTAACTATGGCTACACCTTC,CASSIPAGSNYGYTF,TRBV19,.,.,TRBJ1-2
TGTGCCAGCAGGTCCGAGGGGGGGAAAGCTTTCTTT,CASRSEGGKAFF,TRBV6-5,.,.,TRBJ1-1
TGTGCCACCAGCAGGAGCGGGACAGGGGGCGAGCAGTACTTC,CATSRSGTGGEQYF,TRBV15,.,TRBD1,TRBJ2-7
TGCGCCAGCAGCCAAGTGACAGGGGTTAGCGGGCAGTACTTC,CASSQVTGVSGQYF,TRBV4-1,once,TRBD1,TRBJ2-7
TGCGCCAGCAGCCAATGGGGGGTCGAGTACGGCCCCTACTACGAGCAGTACTTC,CASSQWGVEYGPYYEQYF,TRBV4-1,once,.,TRBJ2-7
TGTGCCAGCAGCAGGACAGGGGACGATGCTGGCTACACCTTC,CASSRTGDDAGYTF,TRBV7-3,.,TRBD1,TRBJ1-2
TGTGCCAGCACCGACGGGAGTTTTAATGAGCAGTTCTTC,CASTDGSFNEQFF,TRBV7-9,.,.,TRBJ2-1
TGTGCCAGCAGCTTAGGTATTTCAGGAAACTATGGCTACACCTTC,CASSLGISGNYGYTF,TRBV7-9,.,.,TRBJ1-2
TGTTCCAGCAGCCCCCCGGGACTAGCGGGGGCCTACAATGAGCAGTTCTTC,CSSSPPGLAGAYNEQFF,TRBV7-9,.,TRBD2,TRBJ2-1
TGTGCCAGCAGTCCGCTGCGGACAGCCAACAATGAGCAGTTCTTC,CASSPLRTANNEQFF,TRBV6-1,.,.,TRBJ2-1
TGTGCCAGCAGCCCTGCAGGGGGCTCGAACACCATATATTTT,CASSPAGGSNTIYF,TRBV6-5,.,TRBD1,TRBJ1-3
TGTGCCAGCAGTTTACAACTAGCGGGGGGGGCAGATACGCAGTATTTT,CASSLQLAGGADTQYF,TRBV28,once,TRBD2,TRBJ2-3
TGTGCCACCAGCAGAGCGCGGGGGCAGGGGGCCGACGAGCAGTACTTC,CATSRARGQGADEQYF,TRBV15,.,.,TRBJ2-7
TGTGCCAGTAGTATAGCCGGACAGGGGTATGAAGCTTTCTTT,CASSIAGQGYEAFF,TRBV19,.,TRBD1,TRBJ1-1
TGTGCCACCAACGGGGGAGGGACAGGGGACTACGAGCAGTACTTC,CATNGGGTGDYEQYF,TRBV6-4,few,TRBD1,TRBJ2-7
TGTGCCAGCAGCTCAAATAGAGTACAGCTAACAGATACGCAGTATTTT,CASSSNRVQLTDTQYF,TRBV7-8,.,.,TRBJ2-3
TGCAGTGCTTGGGGACAGGGGGAAGCTTTCTTT,CSAWGQGEAFF,TRBV20-1,.,TRBD1,TRBJ1-1
TGTGCCAGCAGCCGTACAGGGTGGGGGAACACTGAAGCTTTCTTT,CASSRTGWGNTEAFF,TRBV6-6,.,.,TRBJ1-1
TGCGCCAGCAGCCAAGGACAGGGGTCAGGCTACGAGCAGTACTTC,CASSQGQGSGYEQYF,TRBV4-1,.,TRBD1,TRBJ2-7
TGTGCCAGCACCGATATGGGAGGGAACAACGAGCAGTACTTC,CASTDMGGNNEQYF,TRBV6-1,.,TRBD2,TRBJ2-7
TGCGCCAGCAGCCAGCGAACAGGGGGCGGGAACGAGCAGTACTTC,CASSQRTGGGNEQYF,TRBV4-1,.,TRBD1,TRBJ2-7
TGTGCCAGCAGCCCATCCCGGGACAGGGCATACGGGGAGCTGTTTTTT,CASSPSRDRAYGELFF,TRBV9,.,TRBD1,TRBJ2-2
TGTGCCAGTAGTATAACGGTCGGAGGGCTGTACGAGCAGTACTTC,CASSITVGGLYEQYF,TRBV19,.,.,TRBJ2-7
TGTGCCTGGAATCGGGGACAAGGAGAGACCCAGTACTTC,CAWNRGQGETQYF,TRBV30,.,.,TRBJ2-5
TGTGCCAGCAGTTTATCTGGTCAGGGTGAAGAGACCCAGTACTTC,CASSLSGQGEETQYF,TRBV27,.,.,TRBJ2-5
TGTGCCTCGACAGGGGTGGGGGATGAAAAACTGTTTTTT,CASTGVGDEKLFF,TRBV30,.,TRBD1,TRBJ1-4
TGTGCCAGCAGCCAAGATCCCGGGACAGGAGCATCCGAGCAGTACTTC,CASSQDPGTGASEQYF,TRBV4-2,.,TRBD1,TRBJ2-7
TGTGCCAGCAGTTTATCGGGGGAGGGTCCTAACTATGGCTACACCTTC,CASSLSGEGPNYGYTF,TRBV27,.,.,TRBJ1-2
TGTGCCAGCAGGGGTAGCGGGGGGACCTACGAGCAGTACTTC,CASRGSGGTYEQYF,TRBV6-5,.,TRBD2,TRBJ2-7
TGTGCCAGCAGTTACACAGGGAGGGTCACTGAAGCTTTCTTT,CASSYTGRVTEAFF,TRBV6-5,.,.,TRBJ1-1
TGTGCCAGCAGTTTTGGCGGGGGGGTCCAAGAGACCCAGTACTTC,CASSFGGGVQETQYF,TRBV28,few,TRBD2,TRBJ2-5